These 5 T cell receptor beta chains came from one sample sequenced in a study of T cell responses to AZD1222 COVID-19 vaccine. Profiled with immunoSEQ multiplex PCR; TCRdb holds only in-frame clones, not every one. The table lists fewer than 150,000 clones, less than 95% of them singletons, with 3.4% in the top ten. Source: peripheral blood, taken on day 0 of AZD1222 vaccination. The receptor source for this set is an adult in good health.

On this clone itself: One junction end disagrees with the germline gene, perhaps due to a read error. The rearrangement links TRBV3-1 (or the pseudogene TRBV3-2) to TRBJ1-1, with D maybe TRBD1 (5 bases). In germline, CDR1 is LGHDT, CDR2 YNNKEL (reference sequence). The length of the CDR3 is 14 residues. In DNA form, the CDR3 reads TGTGCCAGCAGCCAAGAAGTGGGGACGCCTTCCGGAATCTTT. Its translation: CASSQEVGTPSGIF.

The chain uses TRBV10-2 and TRBJ2-5, with TRBD2 matching over 8 bases. V trimming: 6 bases; J trimming: 14 bases; junction bases outside the gene matches: 20. CDR1 is WSHSY, CDR2 SAAADI, per germline. The CDR3 loop spans 15 amino acids. CDR3 amino acids: CASSDTGTSIRQYYF. The CDR3 DNA reads TGCGCCAGCAGCGATACCGGGACTAGTATTAGGCAGTATTACTTC.

The V gene is TRBV18, the J gene TRBJ2-2, with a possible D match to TRBD2 (6 bases). The V end was cut by 4 bases, the J end by 4 bases, with 10 bases between. This CDR3 is built from 14 residues. Germline V CDR1 and CDR2: KGHSH, LQKENI. CDR3: CASSQGLSTGELFF. CDR3 DNA sequence: TGTGCCAGCTCACAGGGACTTTCCACCGGGGAGCTGTTTTTT.

This clone was seen a single time. This chain uses TRBV9 with TRBJ2-1; TRBD2 aligns across 9 bases. Germline trimming cut 0 bases from V and 8 bases from J; bases unmatched to any gene: 9. This CDR3 is built from 16 residues. Germline CDR1 is SGDLS and CDR2 is YYNGEE. This CDR3 reads CASSVGAGTSIDEQFF. For the CDR3, the DNA is TGTGCCAGCAGCGTAGGGGCCGGGACTAGCATCGATGAGCAGTTCTTC.

The V call is TRBV7-8, the J call TRBJ2-5; D not resolved. Trimming left V 5 bases short and J 3 bases short, with 4 bases between. Germline V gene data show CDR1 as SGHVS and CDR2 as FQNEAQ. The CDR3 is made up of 11 amino acids. The CDR3 DNA reads TGTGCCAGCAGCCGAGAAGAGACCCAGTACTTC. Translated: CASSREETQYF.